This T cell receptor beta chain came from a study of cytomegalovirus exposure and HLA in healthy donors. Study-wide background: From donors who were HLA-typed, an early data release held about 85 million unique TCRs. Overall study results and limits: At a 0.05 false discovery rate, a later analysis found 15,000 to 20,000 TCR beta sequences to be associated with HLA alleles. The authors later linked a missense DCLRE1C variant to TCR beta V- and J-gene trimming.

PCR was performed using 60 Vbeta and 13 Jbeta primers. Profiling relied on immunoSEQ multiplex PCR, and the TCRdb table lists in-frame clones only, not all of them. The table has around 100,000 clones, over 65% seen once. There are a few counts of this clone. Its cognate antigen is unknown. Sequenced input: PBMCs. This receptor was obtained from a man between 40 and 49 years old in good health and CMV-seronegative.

The CDR3 spells CASSYGTAAGNTIYF. CDR3 DNA sequence: TGCGCCAGCAGCTACGGGACAGCTGCTGGAAACACCATATATTTT. This sequence joins TRBV4-3 and TRBJ1-3; 7 bases map to TRBD1. The V segment lost 5 bases and the J segment 2 bases; nucleotides outside the gene matches: 6. The CDR3 consists of 15 residues. The germline V gene encodes CDR1 LGHNA and CDR2 YSLEER.